Given below is one T cell receptor beta chain in context. Antigen: not known. With 2 bases removed from V and 3 bases from J, the gap between germline ends came to 6 bases. The CDR3 length is 13 residues. The germline V gene has CDR1 SGHKS and CDR2 YYEKEE (reference sequence). The data were taken from a study of CD8 T cell repertoires and HIV-1 epitope variants. Study details: Controls included no peptide, Ebola AY9 epitope, and a CMV, EBV, flu pool.

Study-wide results and caveats: Four or five clonotypes recognized Nef KF9, one HW9, none TAALDMSHF.

Assay used: immunoSEQ multiplex PCR; TCRdb lists only in-frame clones, some missing. Counted here are approximately 6,600 clones, 65% to 70% occurring once; the ten biggest clones make up over 40%. The rearrangement joins TRBV5-5 to TRBJ2-1; no definite D call. This TCR was recovered from a male donor with HIV. The sample comprised cultured CD8+ T cells derived from PBMCs. CDR3 DNA sequence: TGTGCCAGCAGCTTCGGCAGCTACAATGAGCAGTTCTTC. It translates to CASSFGSYNEQFF.